These 14 T cell receptor beta chains were sequenced from one sample in a study of identical twins. TCRdb itself ran the 5' RACE reads through MiXCR, one entry per CDR3 protein. This table has 450,000 or so distinct CDR3 sequences, 14% appearing once. These data also featured in a second study, about yellow fever vaccine responses in identical twins.

Specimen: CD4+ T cells sorted from blood. All receptors derive from a woman aged 18 to 35 in good health.

This clonotype was picked up a small number of times. The rearrangement joins TRBV9 to TRBJ2-3; D is perhaps TRBD2 (6 bases). CDR1 SGDLS and CDR2 YYNGEE come from the germline V gene. CDR3 length: 15 residues. Trimming cost V 3 bases and J 2 bases, with 13 bases left between them. The CDR3 coding sequence is TGTGCCAGCAGCGCCCGACTAGGAATCACAGATACGCAGTATTTT. Translation: CASSARLGITDTQYF.

CDR3 DNA: TGCGCCAGCAGGGCGACTAGCGGGGGGTCATACACAGATACGCAGTATTTT. This gives the protein CASRATSGGSYTDTQYF. J is TRBJ2-3 and V is TRBV5-1; the match to TRBD2 covers 13 bases. This CDR3 has 17 residues. Losses at the gene ends were 5 bases for V and 2 bases for J; bases not matched to a gene: 8. From germline, CDR1 is SGHRS and CDR2 YFSETQ.

V is TRBV10-3 and J is TRBJ2-1; 10 nucleotides align to TRBD1. This CDR3 contains 15 residues. Looked up from germline, CDR1 is ENHRY and CDR2 is SYGVKD. V shed 6 bases, J shed 7 bases, and the junction held 9 bases outside the gene matches. The CDR3 here is CAIRDLDRGGNEQFF. In nucleotides, the CDR3 is TGTGCCATCAGGGACCTGGACAGGGGGGGTAATGAGCAGTTCTTC.

The rearrangement links TRBV4-3 to TRBJ2-1; D is unclear. Germline CDR1 is LGHNA and CDR2 is YSLEER. The CDR3 is 13 amino acids. Trimming stripped 4 bases from V and 9 bases from J, with 13 bases between. The CDR3 loop reads CASSLGFPAEQFF. The CDR3 bases are TGCGCCAGCAGCCTCGGTTTCCCGGCTGAGCAGTTCTTC.

The chain has TRBV7-9 and TRBJ1-5; weak D call: TRBD1 (6 bases). CDR1 is SEHNR and CDR2 is FQNEAQ in the germline V gene (reference sequence). The CDR3 runs 15 residues. With 8 bases removed from V and 1 base from J, the gap between germline ends came to 15 bases. The DNA of the CDR3 is TGTGCCAGCGAACCAGGGGTGGCCAGCAATCAGCCCCAGCATTTT. It translates to CASEPGVASNQPQHF.

This clonotype was detected a few times. V gene TRBV24-1 combines with J gene TRBJ2-1; D might be TRBD1 (5 bases). The CDR3 contains 16 residues. Germline lookup yields CDR1 KGHDR and CDR2 SFDVKD. V was pared by 1 base and J by 5 bases, with 14 bases between. CDR3 residues: CATSDFRTSGNNEQFF. The DNA of the CDR3 is TGTGCCACCAGTGATTTCCGGACAAGTGGGAACAATGAGCAGTTCTTC.

This clonotype was found many times. The CDR3 loop is CSARGKQGASEQYF. The CDR3, as DNA: TGCAGTGCTAGAGGAAAACAGGGAGCCTCCGAGCAGTACTTC. The J gene is TRBJ2-7, the V gene TRBV20-1, with D possibly TRBD1 on 6 matching bases. The CDR3 sequence is 14 residues long. V gave up 1 base and J gave up 6 bases, with 16 bases separating them. In germline, CDR1 is DFQATT, CDR2 SNEGSKA (reference sequence).

J is TRBJ2-7 and V is TRBV11-2; 10 positions match TRBD2. The V and J ends lost 6 bases and 0 bases, in that order; junction bases with no gene match: 23. Per the germline V gene, CDR1 is SGHAT and CDR2 is FQNNGV. This CDR3 has 21 residues. Written as DNA, the CDR3 is TGTGCCAGCAGTCACACACCTGACGACCTTAGCGGGAGGCCTGTCTCCTACGAGCAGTACTTC. Its translation is CASSHTPDDLSGRPVSYEQYF.

There are a few counts of this clonotype. J is TRBJ1-5 and V is TRBV10-3; maybe TRBD1 (5 bases). The CDR3 consists of 15 residues. With 6 bases removed from V and 2 bases from J, the gap between germline ends came to 14 bases. CDR1 ENHRY and CDR2 SYGVKD come from the germline V gene. CDR3 nucleotides: TGTGCCATCAGGGGATATTTCAGGGGCAATCAGCCCCAGCATTTT. As protein: CAIRGYFRGNQPQHF.

This clonotype was recorded at least ten times. The chain links TRBV5-1 to TRBJ2-4; no firm D call. Per germline, CDR1 SGHRS and CDR2 YFSETQ. V was cut by 4 bases and J by 0 bases, with 11 bases left in between. This CDR3 has 15 amino acids. This CDR3 reads CASSPGVVAKNIQYF. The CDR3 DNA reads as TGCGCCAGCAGCCCAGGAGTGGTAGCCAAAAACATTCAGTACTTC.

This chain links TRBV6-1 with TRBJ1-1; D possibly corresponds to TRBD1 (5 bases). Germline values: CDR1 MNHNS, CDR2 SASEGT. V was shortened by 6 bases and J by 1 base, with 12 bases between the two germline ends. The CDR3 is 14 amino acids. The CDR3 DNA sequence: TGTGCCAGCAGCCCAAGACAGAGGAACACTGAAGCTTTCTTT. Protein: CASSPRQRNTEAFF.

The chain carries TRBV7-2 and TRBJ2-3; D not resolved. Germline CDR1 and CDR2: SGHTA and FQGNSA. The CDR3 extends over 11 amino acids. V lost 2 bases and J 8 bases, leaving 5 bases between the germline ends. The CDR3 is CASSLRVTQYF. DNA for the CDR3: TGTGCCAGCAGCTTACGAGTTACGCAGTATTTT.

This clonotype was found a few times. The rearrangement links TRBV10-3 to TRBJ2-2; 8 bases line up with TRBD2. The CDR3 runs to 15 residues. With V trimmed by 4 bases and J by 3 bases, 4 bases remained unmatched. The germline V gene encodes CDR1 ENHRY and CDR2 SYGVKD. The CDR3 region is CAISGREGYTGELFF. CDR3 nucleotides: TGTGCCATCAGTGGACGGGAGGGGTACACCGGGGAGCTGTTTTTT.

The gene calls are TRBV20-1 and TRBJ2-5; no clear D gene. The germline CDR1 and CDR2 sequences are DFQATT and SNEGSKA (reference sequence). The CDR3 runs 17 residues. V was pared by 3 bases and J by 3 bases, with 23 bases between. The CDR3 nucleotides are TGCAGTGCTAGGGTCCCTACACCACATCGCCAGGAAGAGACCCAGTACTTC. It specifies CSARVPTPHRQEETQYF.